The source of this T cell receptor beta chain is a study of blood T cells in healthy people across ages (dated by TCRdb to 2015 to 2017). In terms of the full investigation: In model experiments, template switching captured about one uniquely barcoded TCR beta cDNA molecule for every two T cells. The study measured age-related changes in TCR beta repertoire diversity using deep sequencing normalized with unique cDNA molecular identifiers. The donors were divided into four age groups: young (average about 16 years), middle-aged (under 40), aged (about 61) and long-lived (about 90). To avoid experimental bias, donors of different ages were randomly spread across the sequencing lanes. Two additional independent replicas of 1 million unique cDNA reads from the same blood draw were analyzed for two donors (one aged 18 to 30 and one aged 80 or older). Beyond this particular receptor, the publication reports: Total diversity estimates from one million sequenced T cells were considered lower bounds and underestimates. As age increased, observed TCR beta diversity per million T cells dropped in a roughly linear way, and a significant reduction was already evident by age 40. There was a strong correlation between observed TCR beta diversity and the percentage of naive T cells measured by flow cytometry. Bulk unsorted PBMC profiling prevented conclusive comparison of naive and antigen-experienced compartments. Because donor CMV infection status was unknown, age-related changes in expanded clonotypes were potentially confounded. Compared with the aged group, the long-lived group had more naive CD4+ T cells, fewer expanded clones and increased TCR diversity, suggesting age selection.

For this clonotype: Its specific antigen is unknown. Per-nucleotide qualities are absent, and no much larger clonotype sits a single base away.

The roughly 37 donors, aged 6 to 90 years, were systemically healthy Caucasian individuals from Russia. Each donor gave 8 to 10 milliliters of peripheral blood, drawn into EDTA-treated Vacutainer tubes. Ficoll-Paque density-gradient centrifugation was used to isolate PBMCs, with at least 6.5 million per sample. Trizol reagent was used to extract total RNA from the PBMCs, yielding at least 6 micrograms per sample. For every donor, an aliquot of PBMCs went through flow cytometry to measure the percentages of naive CD45RAhigh/CD27high T cells. According to the germline V gene, CDR1 reads MNHEY and CDR2 reads SVGEGT. Unmatched junction bases come to 8, with V trimmed by 7 bases and J by 12 bases. Its CDR3 holds 12 amino acids, cysteine through phenylalanine. The DNA shown is the 36-base CDR3, in frame from base 1. Library preparation used 5' RACE. TCRdb names Illumina HiSeq 2500 as the instrument used. The second PCR ran for roughly 7 to 11 cycles and used a J-beta primer mix along with a sample-barcoded 5' primer. Each TCR beta cDNA molecule received a unique molecular identifier from a template-switch 5' adaptor carrying 12 random nucleotides. Each sample yielded at least 3 million CDR3-containing paired-end reads. First-strand cDNA synthesis was performed from all RNA using the Mint cDNA synthesis kit, with priming by a TRBC-specific oligonucleotide. After uracil-DNA glycosylase treatment, a first 18-cycle PCR used universal primers M1SS and BC2_uni_R on all cDNA. Per the source publication's procedure: Normalization of each sample was performed by random selection of 1 million high-quality reads, each carrying a distinct molecular identifier. Reads sharing molecular identifiers were discarded rather than binned into consensus sequences. MiTCR, with a Q25 quality threshold and the strictest error-elimination algorithm, was used for CDR3 identification, clonotype clustering and error correction. A nonparametric unseen species model with Euler transformation was used to estimate lower-bound total TCR beta diversity. TCRdb trimmed public reads at Q25 via fastp, called clones via MiXCR and kept in-frame beta chains. A single entry per CDR3 protein holds the most common genes and DNA from its merged rows. The V and J calls, along with clone size, are taken from TCRdb and not from the paper's own processing. For this sample the table gives hundreds of thousands of distinct CDR3 sequences, of which about 32% were detected only once. Roughly 14% of the sample rests with the top ten.

The chain is assembled from TRBV6-2 or TRBV6-3 and TRBJ2-1, and 8 junction bases match TRBD1. This TCR derives from a woman of 80 years or more in good health. Donor details come from another sample of the same person, matched by shared clones. Sequencing was done on a sample of blood. The CDR3 amino acid sequence is: CASTVGQGGQFF. The DNA sequence is given as TGTGCCAGCACCGTAGGACAGGGTGGGCAGTTCTTC.